Below, one TCR beta chain is given with its context. Its antigen is undetermined. Repertoires were generated with immunoSEQ multiplex PCR, while TCRdb's copy carries only in-frame clones and drops some. The sample shows fewer than 50,000 clones, 86% of them seen only once. This sample was taken from a study of PD-1 blockade in classical Hodgkin lymphoma. With no exception, relapse followed autologous stem cell transplantation in all patients, and brentuximab vedotin exposure varied. General observations from the study: Relative to healthy donors, newly diagnosed patients reportedly had lower baseline TCR diversity, which was reported as lower still in relapsed/refractory patients. Whereas CD4+ TCR diversity had risen significantly by C4D1, CD8+ TCR diversity had not.

The sequence was obtained from a human donor with classical Hodgkin lymphoma. Sample: peripheral blood mononuclear cells (PBMCs), taken before the second cycle of nivolumab.

The CDR3 reads CASSQGTGAWEQYF. The CDR3 DNA reads TGTGCCAGCAGCCAGGGGACAGGGGCGTGGGAGCAGTACTTC. The rearrangement joins TRBV14 to TRBJ2-7, with 10 bases aligning to TRBD1. Trimming removed 3 bases from V and 7 bases from J; junction bases left unmatched: 6. The CDR3 covers 14 residues. Germline loops: CDR1 SGHDN, CDR2 FVKESK.